A single sample is the source of the 15 T cell receptor beta chains below, sequenced in a study of blood T cell repertoires in COVID-19. Method: immunoSEQ multiplex PCR; TCRdb's copy keeps in-frame clones and lacks some. The sample yields some 200,000 clones, roughly four fifths seen once. Material: peripheral blood. The receptors shown here come from a woman in her forties or fifties with active or convalescent COVID-19.

The rearrangement joins TRBV5-1 to TRBJ1-1; tentative D call: TRBD1 (5 bases). CDR1 and CDR2 from the germline V gene are SGHRS and YFSETQ. Trimming removed 4 bases at V and 1 base at J, with 11 bases between. The CDR3 has 14 amino acids. The CDR3 DNA reads as TGCGCCAGCAGCCCCCTGGGGCGGAACACTGAAGCTTTCTTT. Translated: CASSPLGRNTEAFF.

In its sample, this clone was seen a few times. V is TRBV19 and J is TRBJ1-2, with D perhaps matching TRBD1 (6 bases). CDR3 length equals 12 residues. V was trimmed by 5 bases and J by 7 bases, leaving 11 bases between them. CDR1 is LNHDA and CDR2 is SQIVND in the germline V gene (reference sequence). CDR3 sequence (DNA): TGTGCCAGTAGTCAGGGGTCTATTGGCTACACCTTC. The encoded protein is CASSQGSIGYTF.

This clone showed up just a few times. The chain combines TRBV5-6 with TRBJ2-1; no firm D call. The CDR3 length is 12 residues. Germline CDR1 is SGHDT and CDR2 is YYEEEE. V gave up 1 base and J gave up 10 bases, with 9 bases separating them. In nucleotides, the CDR3 is TGTGCCAGCAGCTTGATGTATTCCGAGCAGTTCTTC. It encodes CASSLMYSEQFF.

The chain couples TRBV5-5 to TRBJ1-2, with D maybe TRBD1 (6 bases). Germline CDR1 reads SGHKS; CDR2 reads YYEKEE (reference sequence). V lost 3 bases and J lost 1, with 10 bases in between. This CDR3 contains 14 residues. CDR3 DNA: TGTGCCAGCAGCTCGGGGACACTTAACTATGGCTACACCTTC. Protein: CASSSGTLNYGYTF.

The chain recombines TRBV7-7 with TRBJ2-1, with 10 bases aligning to TRBD2. The germline V gene has CDR1 SSHAT and CDR2 FNYEAQ (reference sequence). The V gene end was trimmed by 0 bases and the J gene end by 4 bases; junction bases not matched to a gene: 3. CDR3 length: 16 amino acids. The CDR3 region is CASSLAASGSYNEQFF. CDR3 in DNA: TGTGCCAGCAGCTTAGCGGCTAGCGGGAGTTACAATGAGCAGTTCTTC.

CDR3 bases: TGCGCCAGCAGCTTTGCAACTAGGGACGAGCAGTACTTC. This encodes CASSFATRDEQYF. The chain recombines TRBV5-1 with TRBJ2-7; TRBD2 is a possible D gene (5 bases). The germline CDR1 and CDR2 sequences are SGHRS and YFSETQ. The CDR3 contains 13 residues. Trimming took off 2 bases at V and 5 bases at J, with 11 bases between the two ends. The full variable domain, in which reference TRBV5-1 and TRBJ2-7 provide the parts outside the CDR3, is KAGVTQTPRYLIKTRGQQVTLSCSPISGHRSVSWYQQTPGQGLQFLFEYFSETQRNKGNFPGRFSGRQFSNSRSEMNVSTLELGDSALYLCASSFATRDEQYFGPGTRLTVT.

Only one count was recorded for this clone. The rearrangement uses TRBV5-6 and TRBJ1-1; no clear D gene. Germline CDR1 and CDR2: SGHDT and YYEEEE. The CDR3 is 13 amino acids. The CDR3 coding sequence is TGTGCTTTTGGAACGGGGTTGAACACTGAAGCTTTCTTT. Residues: CAFGTGLNTEAFF.

This chain joins TRBV5-4 and TRBJ2-5; 9 bases line up with TRBD2. The CDR3 contains 15 residues. Germline V CDR1 and CDR2: SGHNT, YYREEE (reference sequence). V trimming: 0 bases; J trimming: 4 bases; junction bases outside the gene matches: 4. The CDR3 here is CASSLGGGRGETQYF. DNA for the CDR3: TGTGCCAGCAGCTTGGGGGGCGGGAGGGGAGAGACCCAGTACTTC.

The rearrangement uses TRBV5-1 and TRBJ2-7; 9 positions match TRBD1. Germline CDR1 reads SGHRS; CDR2 reads YFSETQ. With 8 bases clipped from V and 7 bases from J, the junction kept 16 bases outside the gene matches. The CDR3 consists of 15 residues. In DNA, the CDR3 is TGCGCCAGAGAAGATCCGGGACAGGGTGTAGAGGAGCAGTACGTC. This encodes CAREDPGQGVEEQYV.

J is TRBJ1-2 and V is TRBV19; tentatively, D is TRBD1 (5 bases). V lost 3 bases, J lost 5 bases, and 13 bases lay in between. The germline CDR1 and CDR2 sequences are LNHDA and SQIVND (reference sequence). There are 14 residues in the CDR3. Here the CDR3 reads CASSIPGSPYGYTF. The DNA for the CDR3 is TGTGCCAGTAGTATTCCAGGGTCACCTTATGGCTACACCTTC. Together with reference TRBV19 and TRBJ1-2, the CDR3 gives the full variable domain: DGGITQSPKYLFRKEGQNVTLSCEQNLNHDAMYWYRQDPGQGLRLIYYSQIVNDFQKGDIAEGYSVSREKKESFPLTVTSAQKNPTAFYLCASSIPGSPYGYTFGSGTRLTVV.

The V gene is TRBV6-5, the J gene TRBJ1-1, with 7 bases that match TRBD1. CDR1 MNHEY and CDR2 SVGAGI come from the germline V gene. CDR3 length equals 14 residues. V lost 6 bases, J lost 6 bases, and 10 bases stayed unmatched. For the CDR3, the DNA is TGTGCCAGCAGGCCCCCCAAGACAGGGCCTGAAGCTTTCTTT. The encoded protein is CASRPPKTGPEAFF.

The chain uses TRBV5-3 and TRBJ2-7, with 8 bases identical to TRBD1. TRBV5-3 is identified as an open reading frame with a role that is uncertain. J was trimmed by 3 bases and V by 4 bases; bases with no gene match: 21. The CDR3 runs to 19 residues. CDR3 DNA sequence: TGTGCCAGAAGCCCGGACAGGGCCTCGGGCAAGAGTGGTTGCTACGAGCAGTACTTC. This gives the protein CARSPDRASGKSGCYEQYF.

Concerning this clone itself: The sample carries other DNA sequences with the same CDR3. Here the CDR3 reads CASSSGGNQPQHF. CDR3 coding DNA: TGTGCCAGCAGCTCAGGGGGCAATCAGCCCCAGCATTTT. The V gene is TRBV7-9, the J gene TRBJ1-5; possible D gene TRBD1, 6 bases. The CDR3 runs 13 residues. Trimming removed 4 bases at V and 2 bases at J, with 6 bases between. CDR1 and CDR2 from the germline V gene are SEHNR and FQNEAQ (reference sequence).

This chain links TRBV3-1 (or the pseudogene TRBV3-2) with TRBJ2-2; 10 bases are a match to TRBD2. Germline V gene sequence: CDR1 LGHDT, CDR2 YNNKEL (reference sequence). There are 16 residues in the CDR3. V gave up 1 base and J gave up 7 bases; unmatched junction bases: 6. As DNA, the CDR3 is TGTGCCAGCAGCCAAGCGACTAGCGGGTCCATCGGGGAGCTGTTTTTT. This codes for CASSQATSGSIGELFF.

The J gene is TRBJ1-5, the V gene TRBV15; the D gene is possibly TRBD1 (5 bases). This CDR3 is 13 amino acids long. CDR1 LNHNV and CDR2 YYDKDF come from the germline V gene (reference sequence). V gave up 3 bases and J gave up 6 bases, with 9 bases separating them. CDR3 sequence reads: CATSRTDRQPQHF. In nucleotides, the CDR3 is TGTGCCACCAGCAGGACAGATCGTCAGCCCCAGCATTTT. The entire variable domain, with the rest obtained from reference TRBV15 and TRBJ1-5, is as follows: DAMVIQNPRYQVTQFGKPVTLSCSQTLNHNVMYWYQQKSSQAPKLLFHYYDKDFNNEADTPDNFQSRRPNTSFCFLDIRSPGLGDTAMYLCATSRTDRQPQHFGDGTRLSIL.